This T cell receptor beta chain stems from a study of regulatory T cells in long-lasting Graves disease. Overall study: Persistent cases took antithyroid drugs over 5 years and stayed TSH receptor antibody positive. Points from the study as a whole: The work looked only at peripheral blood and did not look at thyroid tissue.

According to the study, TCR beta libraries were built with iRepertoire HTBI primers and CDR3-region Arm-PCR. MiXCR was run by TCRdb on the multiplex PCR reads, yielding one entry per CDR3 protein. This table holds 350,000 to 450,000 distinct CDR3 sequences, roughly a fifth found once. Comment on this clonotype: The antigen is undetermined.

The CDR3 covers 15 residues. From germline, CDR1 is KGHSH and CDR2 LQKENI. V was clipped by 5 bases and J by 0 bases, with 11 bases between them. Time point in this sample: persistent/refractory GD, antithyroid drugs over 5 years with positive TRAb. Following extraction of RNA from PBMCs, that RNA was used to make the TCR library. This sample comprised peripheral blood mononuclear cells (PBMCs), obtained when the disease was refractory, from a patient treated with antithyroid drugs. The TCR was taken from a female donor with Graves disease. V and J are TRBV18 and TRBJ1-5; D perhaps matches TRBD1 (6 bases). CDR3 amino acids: CASSAGTISNQPQHF. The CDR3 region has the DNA TGTGCCAGCTCAGCCGGGACAATTAGCAATCAGCCCCAGCATTTT.